This entry lists 26 T cell receptor beta chains sequenced from one sample in a study of tumor-infiltrating lymphocytes in localized non-small cell lung cancer. Sequenced by immunoSEQ multiplex PCR; TCRdb stores in-frame clones only, minus some. The sample lists about 12,000 clones, over 75% occurring once. Sequenced: lung tumor tissue. The receptors here all came from a human donor with non-small cell lung cancer.

The chain links TRBV9 to TRBJ2-5; TRBD2 agrees at 9 bases. The junction had 5 bases not matched to a gene; V was cut back by 3 bases and J by 5 bases. Germline values: CDR1 SGDLS, CDR2 YYNGEE. The CDR3 runs to 14 residues. The CDR3 DNA is TGTGCCAGCAGCGCCACGGCGGGGGGGGAGACCCAGTACTTC. Amino acids: CASSATAGGETQYF.

V usage is TRBV11-3 and J usage is TRBJ2-7, with D tentatively TRBD2 (6 bases). The CDR3 runs 12 residues. Germline CDR1 is SGHNT and CDR2 is YENEEA. V gave up 5 bases and J gave up 7 bases, with 12 bases separating them. The CDR3: CASSGGGGEQYF. DNA of the CDR3: TGTGCCAGCAGCGGCGGTGGGGGGGAGCAGTACTTC.

This chain links TRBV15 with TRBJ2-1, with 7 bases identical to TRBD2. The germline CDR1 and CDR2 sequences are LNHNV and YYDKDF (reference sequence). The CDR3 has 17 residues. Trimming removed 0 bases from V and 9 bases from J; junction bases left unmatched: 14. CDR3 region: CATSRDWAGTSGGEQFF. The CDR3, as DNA: TGTGCCACCAGCAGAGATTGGGCGGGGACGTCGGGAGGTGAGCAGTTCTTC.

V gene TRBV30 combines with J gene TRBJ2-3, with TRBD2 matching over 7 bases. V was clipped by 3 bases and J by 5 bases; unmatched bases: 20. This CDR3 spans 18 amino acids. Germline values: CDR1 GTSNPN, CDR2 SVGIG (reference sequence). The CDR3 sequence is CAWSSADWREGRKDTQYF. The CDR3, as DNA: TGTGCCTGGAGCTCAGCCGATTGGAGGGAGGGCCGTAAAGATACGCAGTATTTT.

This rearrangement joins TRBV9 to TRBJ2-5, with a possible D match to TRBD2 (5 bases). This CDR3 comprises 15 residues. Germline V lookup: CDR1 SGDLS, CDR2 YYNGEE. V lost 4 bases and J lost 0, with 13 bases in between. This CDR3 is CASSPGRGYQETQYF. The CDR3 DNA sequence: TGTGCCAGCAGCCCGGGTCGGGGATACCAAGAGACCCAGTACTTC.

In regard to this clone: Other DNA sequences in the sample encode the same CDR3. The rearrangement links TRBV27 to TRBJ2-1; 7 nucleotides line up with TRBD1. Germline lookup yields CDR1 MNHEY and CDR2 SMNVEV (reference sequence). The CDR3 is 15 amino acids. The V gene end was trimmed by 3 bases and the J gene end by 6 bases; junction bases not matched to a gene: 8. Here the CDR3 reads CASSFRDRGGNEQFF. DNA for the CDR3: TGTGCCAGCAGTTTCCGGGACAGAGGGGGCAATGAGCAGTTCTTC.

The DNA of the CDR3 is TGTGCCAGCAGCCTCGCCCGGGACTTCCAGAACTCTAACTATGGCTACACCTTC. The encoded protein is CASSLARDFQNSNYGYTF. The chain joins TRBV11-2 to TRBJ1-2; possible D gene TRBD1, 5 bases. In germline, CDR1 is SGHAT, CDR2 FQNNGV. This CDR3 has 18 amino acids. The V end lost 5 bases, the J end lost 0 bases, and 22 bases lay between the germline ends.

The V gene is TRBV30, the J gene TRBJ2-5; either TRBD1 or TRBD2 may fit D (5 bases each). With the DNA end fitting TRBJ2-7 better, the J assignment may be wrong. Germline V gene data show CDR1 as GTSNPN and CDR2 as SVGIG (reference sequence). The CDR3 totals 14 residues. CDR3 protein: CAWSVQAGTGEQYF. The CDR3 DNA follows: TGTGCCTGGAGTGTACAGGCAGGGACGGGCGAGCAGTACTTC.

The chain employs TRBV6-5 and TRBJ2-4; no clear D. Trimming took off 0 bases at V and 2 bases at J, with 5 bases between the two ends. The CDR3 is made up of 14 amino acids. The germline CDR1 and CDR2 sequences are MNHEY and SVGAGI. The CDR3, as DNA: TGTGCCAGCAGTTACTCTCCCACCAAAAACATTCAGTACTTC. Protein: CASSYSPTKNIQYF.

The CDR3 is CALGSSGQPQHF. CDR3 in DNA: TGCGCCCTGGGAAGTAGTGGGCAGCCCCAGCATTTT. V is TRBV23-1 and J is TRBJ1-5, with D unclear. TRBV23-1 counts as an open reading frame of uncertain function. The CDR3 length is 12 residues. Trimming shortened V by 11 bases and J by 7 bases, and 15 bases separated the two germline ends.

This chain links TRBV29-1 with TRBJ2-2; 10 nucleotides line up with TRBD1. Per the germline V gene, CDR1 is SQVTM and CDR2 is ANQGSEA. This CDR3 region has 14 residues. V was pared by 6 bases and J by 3 bases, with 4 bases of the junction left unmatched. As DNA, the CDR3 is TGCAGCGTCGACGGACAGGGGGACACCGGGGAGCTGTTTTTT. Translated: CSVDGQGDTGELFF.

This chain joins TRBV5-6 and TRBJ1-2, with TRBD1 matching over 7 bases. Unmatched junction bases numbered 9, after V lost 0 bases and J lost 4 bases. In germline, CDR1 is SGHDT, CDR2 YYEEEE. CDR3 size: 16 residues. The CDR3 here is CASSLVGTVTVYGYTF. Here the CDR3 DNA reads TGTGCCAGCAGCTTGGTAGGGACAGTGACGGTCTATGGCTACACCTTC.

In nucleotides, the CDR3 is TGTGCCAGCAAGGGGTGGGGATCCGGAAACACCATATATTTT. Translated, it gives CASKGWGSGNTIYF. The J gene is TRBJ1-3, the V gene TRBV14; tentatively, D is TRBD1 (5 bases). This CDR3 comprises 14 residues. The germline gives CDR1 SGHDN, CDR2 FVKESK. Between the trimmed V and J ends, which lost 7 bases and 4 bases, there was a span of 14 bases.

The chain couples TRBV27 to TRBJ1-2; 11 positions agree with TRBD1. The CDR3 loop spans 14 amino acids. CDR1 is MNHEY and CDR2 is SMNVEV in the germline V gene (reference sequence). V trimming: 8 bases; J trimming: 5 bases; junction bases outside the gene matches: 7. CDR3 loop: CASRRTGGDYGYTF. The CDR3 nucleotides are TGTGCCAGCCGAAGGACAGGGGGCGATTATGGCTACACCTTC.

This sequence joins TRBV5-6 and TRBJ2-1; possible D gene TRBD2, 6 bases. This CDR3 is built from 14 residues. Germline values: CDR1 SGHDT, CDR2 YYEEEE. Trimming removed 8 bases from V and 7 bases from J, with 19 bases in between. The CDR3 protein is CASSSDQSWNEQFF. The CDR3 DNA reads TGTGCCAGTTCTAGCGATCAGTCATGGAATGAGCAGTTCTTC.

The chain uses TRBV6-5 and TRBJ1-2; no clear D gene. Trimming stripped 2 bases from V and 6 bases from J, with 19 bases between. CDR1 and CDR2 (germline): MNHEY, SVGAGI. The length of the CDR3 is 16 residues. The CDR3 region is CASSYAISSFWNGYTF. Written as DNA, the CDR3 is TGTGCCAGCAGTTACGCTATTAGCTCCTTTTGGAATGGCTACACCTTC.

The rearrangement uses TRBV10-1 and TRBJ2-7, with a tentative D call TRBD1 (6 bases). The CDR3 sequence is 13 residues long. Germline CDR1 WNHNN, CDR2 SYGVQD (reference sequence). V was trimmed by 6 bases and J by 1 base, leaving 10 bases between them. The CDR3: CASSGTPSYEQYF. The CDR3 bases are TGCGCCAGCAGCGGGACACCGTCCTACGAGCAGTACTTC.

This clone was counted a few times. This chain uses TRBV27 with TRBJ1-1, with D possibly being TRBD1 (6 bases). Looked up from germline, CDR1 is MNHEY and CDR2 is SMNVEV (reference sequence). The CDR3 has 13 residues. V lost 3 bases to trimming and J lost 8 bases, with 13 bases between them. In DNA, the CDR3 is TGTGCCAGCAGTTTCGGGGGGGCAGGGGAAGCTTTCTTT. Translated: CASSFGGAGEAFF.

The chain has TRBV10-3 and TRBJ2-2, with unresolved D. Germline V gene sequence: CDR1 ENHRY, CDR2 SYGVKD. The CDR3 contains 12 residues. V was clipped by 4 bases and J by 3 bases, with 3 bases between them. The CDR3 DNA follows: TGTGCCATCAGTGTGGACACCGGGGAGCTGTTTTTT. Amino acids: CAISVDTGELFF.

The chain couples TRBV29-1 to TRBJ2-7, with D possibly matching TRBD2 (6 bases). The V end lost 4 bases, the J end lost 4 bases, and 11 bases lay between the germline ends. The CDR3 runs 12 residues. From germline, CDR1 is SQVTM and CDR2 ANQGSEA. Written as DNA, the CDR3 is TGCAGCGTTGGGTTGGAGGGGTACGAGCAGTACTTC. Translating it yields CSVGLEGYEQYF.

The J gene is TRBJ2-1, the V gene TRBV5-1, with 15 bases fitting TRBD2. With 2 bases clipped from V and 9 bases from J, the junction kept 9 bases outside the gene matches. The CDR3 runs 17 residues. Germline CDR1 is SGHRS and CDR2 is YFSETQ. CDR3 protein: CASSFQPGLAGGSEQFF. The CDR3 DNA reads TGCGCCAGCAGCTTCCAACCGGGACTAGCGGGAGGCAGTGAGCAGTTCTTC.

CDR3 in amino acids: CASSLPSGRDTQYF. The DNA for the CDR3 is TGCGCCAGCAGCTTACCTAGCGGGAGGGATACGCAGTATTTT. The chain links TRBV5-1 to TRBJ2-3; 11 bases are a match to TRBD2. The CDR3 has 14 amino acids. Germline trimming cut 2 bases from V and 6 bases from J; bases unmatched to any gene: 2. Germline V gene lookup returns CDR1 SGHRS and CDR2 YFSETQ.

This clone has more than one count but fewer than ten. V usage is TRBV4-1 and J usage is TRBJ2-7; D could derive from TRBD1 or TRBD2 (5 bases each). The germline gives CDR1 MGHRA, CDR2 YSYEKL. The CDR3 runs to 16 residues. V shed 3 bases and J shed 4 bases, with 19 bases lying between them. Here the CDR3 reads CASSQPPGRTSYEQYF. The CDR3 nucleotides are TGCGCCAGCAGCCAGCCTCCGGGACGGACGTCATACGAGCAGTACTTC.

The V gene is TRBV28, the J gene TRBJ1-1, with D possibly matching TRBD1 (5 bases). The CDR3 extends over 15 amino acids. CDR1 is MDHEN, CDR2 SYDVKM, per germline. The germline V and J ends were trimmed by 2 bases and 4 bases, with 14 bases remaining between them. The CDR3, as DNA: TGTGCCAGCAGTTTACGAGGAAGGGGTACCACTGAAGCTTTCTTT. Its protein is CASSLRGRGTTEAFF.

The genes are TRBV6-1 and TRBJ2-7; the match to TRBD1 covers 11 bases. With 10 bases clipped from V and 2 bases from J, the junction kept 10 bases outside the gene matches. The CDR3 is 15 residues long. Per germline, CDR1 MNHNS and CDR2 SASEGT. CDR3 nucleotides: TGTGCCACCGCGCTGAGGACAGGGGGCCCCTACGAGCAGTACTTC. Protein sequence: CATALRTGGPYEQYF.

J is TRBJ1-3 and V is TRBV7-2; D might be TRBD1 (6 bases). CDR3 length: 14 residues. The V gene's germline CDR1 is SGHTA and CDR2 FQGNSA. V was cut by 8 bases and J by 0 bases, with 11 bases left in between. This CDR3 reads CASSLTGSGNTIYF. In DNA form, the CDR3 reads TGTGCCAGCTCACTGACAGGCTCTGGAAACACCATATATTTT.